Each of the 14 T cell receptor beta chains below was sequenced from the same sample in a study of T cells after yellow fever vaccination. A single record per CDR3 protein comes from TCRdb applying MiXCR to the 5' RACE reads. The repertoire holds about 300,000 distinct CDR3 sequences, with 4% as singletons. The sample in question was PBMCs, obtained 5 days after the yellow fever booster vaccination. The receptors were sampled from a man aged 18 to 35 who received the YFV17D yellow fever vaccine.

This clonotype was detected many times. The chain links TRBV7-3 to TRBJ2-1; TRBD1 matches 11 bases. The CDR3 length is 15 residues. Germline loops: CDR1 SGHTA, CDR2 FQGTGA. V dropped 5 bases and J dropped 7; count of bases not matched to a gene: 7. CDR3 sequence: CASSISGTGGNEQFF. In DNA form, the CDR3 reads TGTGCCAGCAGCATCTCCGGGACAGGGGGGAATGAGCAGTTCTTC.

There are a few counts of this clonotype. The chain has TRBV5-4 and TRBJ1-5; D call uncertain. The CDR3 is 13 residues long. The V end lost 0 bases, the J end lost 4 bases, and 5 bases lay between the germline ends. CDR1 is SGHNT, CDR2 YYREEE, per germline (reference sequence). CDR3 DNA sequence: TGTGCCAGCAGCTTGGAGGTAAATCAGCCCCAGCATTTT. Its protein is CASSLEVNQPQHF.

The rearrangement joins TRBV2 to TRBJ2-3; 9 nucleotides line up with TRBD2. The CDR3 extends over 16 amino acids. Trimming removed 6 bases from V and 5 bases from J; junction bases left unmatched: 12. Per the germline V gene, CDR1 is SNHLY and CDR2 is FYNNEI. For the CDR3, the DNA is TGTGCCAGCAGGCGGGGGGGCAGGAGGTATGAAGATACGCAGTATTTT. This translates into CASRRGGRRYEDTQYF.

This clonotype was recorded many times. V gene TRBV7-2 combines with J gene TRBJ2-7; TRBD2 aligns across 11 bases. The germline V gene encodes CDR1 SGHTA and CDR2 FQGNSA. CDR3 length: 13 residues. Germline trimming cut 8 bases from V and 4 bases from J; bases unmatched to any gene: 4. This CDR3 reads CASGLAGGYEQYV. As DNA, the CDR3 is TGTGCCAGCGGGCTAGCGGGGGGATACGAGCAGTACGTC.

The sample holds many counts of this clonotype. CDR3 region: CASSEGTGYGYTF. CDR3 in DNA: TGTGCCAGCAGCGAAGGGACGGGGTATGGCTACACCTTC. The rearrangement uses TRBV9 and TRBJ1-2; possible D gene TRBD1, 5 bases. The CDR3 is made up of 13 amino acids. Trimming stripped 3 bases from V and 5 bases from J, with 11 bases between. Germline-derived CDR1 and CDR2 are SGDLS and YYNGEE. Full variable domain (rest looked up from reference TRBV9 and TRBJ1-2): DSGVTQTPKHLITATGQRVTLRCSPRSGDLSVYWYQQSLDQGLQFLIQYYNGEERAKGNILERFSAQQFPDLHSELNLSSLELGDSALYFCASSEGTGYGYTFGSGTRLTVV.

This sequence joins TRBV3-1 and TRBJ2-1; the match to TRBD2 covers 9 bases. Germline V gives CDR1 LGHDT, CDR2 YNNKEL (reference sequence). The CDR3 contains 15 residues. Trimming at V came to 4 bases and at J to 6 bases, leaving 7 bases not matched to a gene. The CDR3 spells CASSPRLAAANEQFF. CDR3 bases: TGTGCCAGCAGCCCGAGACTAGCGGCAGCCAATGAGCAGTTCTTC.

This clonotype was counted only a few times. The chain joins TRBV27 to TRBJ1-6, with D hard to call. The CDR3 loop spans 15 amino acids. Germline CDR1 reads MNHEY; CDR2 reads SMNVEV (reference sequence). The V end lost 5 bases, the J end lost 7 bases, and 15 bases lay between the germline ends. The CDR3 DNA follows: TGTGCCAGCAGTCCCCGGGCTTTTTTGAATTCACCCCTCCACTTT. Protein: CASSPRAFLNSPLHF.

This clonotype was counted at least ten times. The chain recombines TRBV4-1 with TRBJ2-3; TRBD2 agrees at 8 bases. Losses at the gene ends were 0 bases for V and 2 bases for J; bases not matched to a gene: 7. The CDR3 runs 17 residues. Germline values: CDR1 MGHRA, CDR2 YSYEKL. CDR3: CASSQESRGGSTDTQYF. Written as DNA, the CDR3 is TGCGCCAGCAGCCAAGAATCCCGCGGGGGGTCCACAGATACGCAGTATTTT.

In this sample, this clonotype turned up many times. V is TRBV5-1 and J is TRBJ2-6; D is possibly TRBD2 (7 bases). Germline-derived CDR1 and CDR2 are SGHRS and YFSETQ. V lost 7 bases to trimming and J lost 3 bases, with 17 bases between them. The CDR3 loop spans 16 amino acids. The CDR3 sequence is CASGGPGGFGANVLTF. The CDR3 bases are TGCGCCAGCGGCGGCCCGGGGGGCTTTGGGGCCAACGTCCTGACTTTC. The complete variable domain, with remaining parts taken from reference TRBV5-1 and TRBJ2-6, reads KAGVTQTPRYLIKTRGQQVTLSCSPISGHRSVSWYQQTPGQGLQFLFEYFSETQRNKGNFPGRFSGRQFSNSRSEMNVSTLELGDSALYLCASGGPGGFGANVLTFGAGSRLTVL.

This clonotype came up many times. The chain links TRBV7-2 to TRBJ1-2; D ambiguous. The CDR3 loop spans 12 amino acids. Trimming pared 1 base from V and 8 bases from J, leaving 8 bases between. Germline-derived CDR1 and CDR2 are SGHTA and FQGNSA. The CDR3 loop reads CASSLGRVGYTF. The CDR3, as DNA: TGTGCCAGCAGCTTAGGACGGGTAGGCTACACCTTC.

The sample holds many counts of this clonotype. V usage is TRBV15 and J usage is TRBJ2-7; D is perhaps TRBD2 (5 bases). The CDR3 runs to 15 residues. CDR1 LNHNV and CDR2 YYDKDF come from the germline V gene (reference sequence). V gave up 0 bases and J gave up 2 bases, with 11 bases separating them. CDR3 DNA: TGTGCCACCAGCAGAGATGGAGGCCTAGCCTACGAGCAGTACTTC. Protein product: CATSRDGGLAYEQYF.

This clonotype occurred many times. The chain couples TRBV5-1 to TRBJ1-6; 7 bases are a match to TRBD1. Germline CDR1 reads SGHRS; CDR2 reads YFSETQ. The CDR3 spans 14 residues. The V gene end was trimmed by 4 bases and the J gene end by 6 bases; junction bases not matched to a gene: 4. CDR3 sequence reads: CASSQGTANSPLHF. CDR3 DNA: TGCGCCAGCAGCCAGGGGACAGCTAATTCACCCCTCCACTTT.

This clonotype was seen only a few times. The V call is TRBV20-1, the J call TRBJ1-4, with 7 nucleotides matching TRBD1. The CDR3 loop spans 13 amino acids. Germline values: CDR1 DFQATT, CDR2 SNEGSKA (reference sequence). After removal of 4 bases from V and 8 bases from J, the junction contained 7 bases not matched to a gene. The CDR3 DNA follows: TGCAGTGCTATAGACAGGGTCGAAGAAAAACTGTTTTTT. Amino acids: CSAIDRVEEKLFF.

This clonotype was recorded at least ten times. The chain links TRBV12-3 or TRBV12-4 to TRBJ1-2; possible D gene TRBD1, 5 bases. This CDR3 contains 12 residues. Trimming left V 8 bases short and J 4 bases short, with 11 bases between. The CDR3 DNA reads TGTGCCAGCCTCACAGGCTCCTATGGCTACACCTTC. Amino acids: CASLTGSYGYTF.